This T cell receptor beta chain stems from a study of regulatory T cells in long-lasting Graves disease. Findings and limits, study-wide: In persistent patients, shared public clonotypes (roughly 2,700) outnumbered those in new patients (966). It was in persistent disease that TRBV28, TRBJ1-2 and TRBJ2-5 were favored.

This CDR3 is 18 amino acids long. In germline, CDR1 is MNHNS, CDR2 SASEGT. V was pared by 4 bases and J by 4 bases, with 13 bases of the junction left unmatched. This clonotype was seen at least ten times. Its antigen is not identified. As for time point: newly diagnosed GD, antithyroid drugs for less than 3 months. PBMC RNA served as the TCR library source. HTBI primers from iRepertoire and Arm-PCR of CDR3 regions yielded the TCR beta libraries. One entry per CDR3 protein results from TCRdb running MiXCR on the multiplex PCR reads. The sample includes 420,000 or so distinct CDR3 sequences, approximately 16% of them seen just once. This same sample was also part of a study on T cells in Graves' hyperthyroidism and ophthalmopathy. This second study says: The HTBI primer set drove a first-round RT-PCR of the TCR CDR3.

This sequence was found in a woman between 18 and 29 years old with Graves disease. The rearrangement links TRBV6-1 to TRBJ2-3; 11 nucleotides align to TRBD2. This material consisted of peripheral blood mononuclear cells (PBMCs), taken at new diagnosis, from a patient treated with antithyroid drugs. CDR3 sequence: CASSARRLAGGLADTQYF. CDR3 bases: TGTGCCAGCAGTGCCCGACGGTTAGCGGGAGGGTTAGCAGATACGCAGTATTTT.